The sequence of this T cell receptor beta chain was determined in a study of blood T cells in healthy people across ages. About this clonotype itself: Its antigen is unidentified.

Primed by a sample-barcoded 5' primer and a J-beta primer mix, a second PCR proceeded for 7 to 11 cycles. Via MiXCR, TCRdb re-called the 5' RACE reads, giving one row per CDR3 protein. The sample has about 780,000 distinct CDR3 sequences; under 80% are singletons. Germline CDR1 reads ENHRY; CDR2 reads SYGVKD. The CDR3 is made up of 13 amino acids. The J segment lost 6 bases and the V segment lost 11 bases, leaving 11 bases of the junction unmatched. Study-wide points: Long-lived donors carried more naive CD4+ cells and greater diversity than aged donors. Per-million-T-cell TCR beta diversity fell roughly linearly with age.

The sequencing sample was made of blood. This receptor was identified in a man aged 30 to 39 in good health. The chain recombines TRBV10-3 with TRBJ2-3, with TRBD2 matching 7 bases. The CDR3 protein is CAATSTIRDTQYF. The CDR3 bases are TGTGCCGCGACTAGCACGATTAGGGATACGCAGTATTTT.